Below are 13 T cell receptor beta chains sequenced from a single sample in a study of blood T cell repertoires in COVID-19. Sequencing used immunoSEQ multiplex PCR; TCRdb keeps in-frame clones, though not all of them. The table records more than 200,000 clones, about four fifths of them present only once. Source material: peripheral blood. The source of these receptors is a woman between 50 and 59 years old with acute or convalescent COVID-19.

The chain couples TRBV19 to TRBJ1-2, with TRBD1 identical over 7 bases. The CDR3 is 14 residues long. J gave up 2 bases and V 6 bases, and 6 bases lay outside the gene matches. CDR1 is LNHDA and CDR2 is SQIVND in the germline V gene (reference sequence). The CDR3 sequence is CASRAQGRNYGYTF. DNA for the CDR3: TGTGCCAGTAGAGCACAGGGGCGAAACTATGGCTACACCTTC.

V and J are TRBV19 and TRBJ2-1; tentative D call: TRBD2 (5 bases). Trimming removed 3 bases from V and 9 bases from J, with 12 bases in between. The germline V gene encodes CDR1 LNHDA and CDR2 SQIVND (reference sequence). This CDR3 is 13 amino acids long. CDR3 bases: TGTGCCAGTAGTATCAGTCCCCGGGGTGAGCAGTTCTTC. It encodes CASSISPRGEQFF.

The genes are TRBV15 and TRBJ2-1; 9 nucleotides match TRBD1. The CDR3 loop spans 14 amino acids. J gave up 8 bases and V 7 bases, and 9 bases lay outside the gene matches. Germline CDR1 is LNHNV and CDR2 is YYDKDF (reference sequence). For the CDR3, the DNA is TGTGCCACCACCCTGGACAGGGGTAGCGATGAGCAGTTCTTC. It codes for CATTLDRGSDEQFF.

The gene calls are TRBV5-1 and TRBJ1-2; no clear D. This CDR3 comprises 13 residues. CDR1 is SGHRS, CDR2 YFSETQ, per germline. Trimming removed 1 base at V and 5 bases at J, with 9 bases between. DNA for the CDR3: TGCGCCAGCAGCTTGACGACACAATATGGCTACACCTTC. Translation: CASSLTTQYGYTF.

The chain uses TRBV3-1 (or the pseudogene TRBV3-2) and TRBJ2-2; a weak D match, TRBD2 (5 bases). Between the trimmed V and J ends, which lost 0 bases and 1 base, there was a span of 9 bases. The CDR3 runs to 16 residues. Germline V lookup: CDR1 LGHDT, CDR2 YNNKEL (reference sequence). This CDR3 is CASSQDLAGNTGELFF. In DNA form, the CDR3 reads TGTGCCAGCAGCCAAGATCTGGCGGGGAACACCGGGGAGCTGTTTTTT.

This sequence joins TRBV14 and TRBJ2-7; 10 bases fit TRBD1. The ends lost 2 bases at V and 4 bases at J; junction bases unmatched: 8. The CDR3 sequence is 16 residues long. Germline CDR1 SGHDN, CDR2 FVKESK. CDR3 coding DNA: TGTGCCAGCAGCCAATCCGGGACAGGGGTTTTTTACGAGCAGTACTTC. Translated: CASSQSGTGVFYEQYF.

The chain carries TRBV3-1 (or the pseudogene TRBV3-2) and TRBJ1-5; D might be TRBD1 (5 bases). This CDR3 has 14 residues. The germline gives CDR1 LGHDT, CDR2 YNNKEL (reference sequence). Trimming cost V 2 bases and J 4 bases, with 9 bases left between them. Here the CDR3 reads CASSQNGANQPQHF. CDR3 coding DNA: TGTGCCAGCAGCCAAAATGGGGCAAATCAGCCCCAGCATTTT.

The V and J genes are TRBV19 and TRBJ2-1; D ambiguous. Germline V gene sequence: CDR1 LNHDA, CDR2 SQIVND (reference sequence). Trimming shortened V by 5 bases and J by 8 bases, and 7 bases separated the two germline ends. The CDR3 has 11 residues. The CDR3 region is CASSLSYEQFF. The CDR3 DNA reads TGTGCCAGTAGTTTATCCTATGAGCAGTTCTTC. Complete variable domain (other parts from reference TRBV19 and TRBJ2-1): DGGITQSPKYLFRKEGQNVTLSCEQNLNHDAMYWYRQDPGQGLRLIYYSQIVNDFQKGDIAEGYSVSREKKESFPLTVTSAQKNPTAFYLCASSLSYEQFFGPGTRLTVL.

V is TRBV7-8 and J is TRBJ1-5; tentatively, D is TRBD1 (5 bases). CDR1 is SGHVS, CDR2 FQNEAQ, per germline. Trimming removed 4 bases at V and 5 bases at J, with 18 bases between. The CDR3 spans 16 residues. The CDR3 reads CASSSLPTVTDQPQHF. The CDR3 nucleotides read TGTGCCAGCAGCTCCCTGCCGACAGTAACCGATCAGCCCCAGCATTTT.

The chain combines TRBV5-1 with TRBJ2-7; 8 nucleotides line up with TRBD1. The CDR3 has 13 residues. The V and J ends lost 5 bases and 1 base, in that order; junction bases with no gene match: 2. Germline values: CDR1 SGHRS, CDR2 YFSETQ. The CDR3 coding sequence is TGCGCCAGCAGACGGGACAGGTCCTACGAGCAGTACTTC. Its translation is CASRRDRSYEQYF.

This CDR3 is CASSRPGEETQYF. Here the CDR3 DNA reads TGTGCCAGCAGCCGGCCGGGAGAAGAGACCCAGTACTTC. This chain joins TRBV3-1 (or the pseudogene TRBV3-2) and TRBJ2-5; D may be TRBD2 (6 bases). CDR1 is LGHDT and CDR2 is YNNKEL in the germline V gene (reference sequence). V gave up 4 bases and J gave up 3 bases, with 9 bases separating them. CDR3 length: 13 amino acids.

This rearrangement joins TRBV2 to TRBJ2-1; 8 positions match TRBD2. J gave up 0 bases and V 2 bases, and 0 bases lay outside the gene matches. The CDR3 loop spans 15 amino acids. Germline V gene data show CDR1 as SNHLY and CDR2 as FYNNEI. CDR3: CASSESGSSYNEQFF. The CDR3 DNA sequence: TGTGCCAGCAGTGAAAGCGGGAGCTCCTACAATGAGCAGTTCTTC. Based on the CDR3 plus reference TRBV2 and TRBJ2-1, the full variable domain is EPEVTQTPSHQVTQMGQEVILRCVPISNHLYFYWYRQILGQKVEFLVSFYNNEISEKSEIFDDQFSVERPDGSNFTLKIRSTKLEDSAMYFCASSESGSSYNEQFFGPGTRLTVL.

V is TRBV15 and J is TRBJ2-7; a weak D match, TRBD1 (6 bases). The germline V and J ends were trimmed by 0 bases and 5 bases, with 11 bases remaining between them. Germline V gene sequence: CDR1 LNHNV, CDR2 YYDKDF (reference sequence). The CDR3 is 14 residues long. This CDR3 reads CATSRDTGLDEQYF. The CDR3 nucleotides read TGTGCCACCAGCAGAGATACAGGGCTCGACGAGCAGTACTTC. Looking up the rest from reference TRBV15 and TRBJ2-7 gives the full variable domain: DAMVIQNPRYQVTQFGKPVTLSCSQTLNHNVMYWYQQKSSQAPKLLFHYYDKDFNNEADTPDNFQSRRPNTSFCFLDIRSPGLGDTAMYLCATSRDTGLDEQYFGPGTRLTVT.